This entry lists 9 T cell receptor beta chains sequenced from one sample in a study of Ad26.COV2.S vaccination and SARS-CoV-2 variants. This table comes from immunoSEQ multiplex PCR, and its TCRdb copy is limited to in-frame clones, with some not included. Found here are about 350,000 clones, approximately 90% of them singletons; the top ten hold around 6.1%. Treatment given: around 19 received Ad26.COV2.S at low or high dose, single or two shots; 5 received placebo; per-sample allocation not given. Samples were taken on day 63 after the first vaccine or placebo injection. The source was peripheral blood, collected in a trial of Ad26.COV2.S vaccine versus placebo. All receptors come from a person between 18 and 65 years old who received the Ad26.COV2.S COVID-19 vaccine or a placebo.

This clone was recorded only once. J is TRBJ1-2 and V is TRBV12-5; D perhaps matches TRBD1 (5 bases). There are 13 residues in the CDR3. The germline CDR1 and CDR2 sequences are LGHNT and FRNRAP. The germline V and J ends were trimmed by 6 bases and 5 bases, with 13 bases remaining between them. CDR3 DNA: TGTGCTAGTGGCCGAGGGGTGGGGTATGGCTACACCTTC. Translation: CASGRGVGYGYTF.

The V call is TRBV11-3, the J call TRBJ2-2; 13 bases agree with TRBD2. CDR3 length equals 17 residues. J was trimmed by 5 bases and V by 3 bases; bases with no gene match: 6. Germline values: CDR1 SGHNT, CDR2 YENEEA. The CDR3 protein is CASSFRGTSGTTGELFF. The CDR3 DNA follows: TGTGCCAGCAGCTTCCGAGGGACTAGCGGGACTACCGGGGAGCTGTTTTTT.

The chain has TRBV7-8 and TRBJ1-6; weak D call: TRBD1 (6 bases). Trimming removed 2 bases from V and 10 bases from J, with 12 bases in between. This CDR3 spans 14 amino acids. The V gene's germline CDR1 is SGHVS and CDR2 FQNEAQ. The CDR3 loop reads CASSLRQGRSPLHF. The CDR3 bases are TGTGCCAGCAGCTTAAGGCAGGGGCGATCACCCCTCCACTTT.

V is TRBV18 and J is TRBJ1-2; the match to TRBD1 covers 9 bases. The CDR3 extends over 17 amino acids. CDR1 and CDR2 from the germline V gene are KGHSH and LQKENI. The trim removed 1 base at V and 1 base at J, leaving 7 bases unmatched. The CDR3, as DNA: TGTGCCAGCTCACCACAGGACAGGGGAAGGTATAACTATGGCTACACCTTC. This translates into CASSPQDRGRYNYGYTF.

V is TRBV7-2 and J is TRBJ2-7, with 8 bases matching TRBD1. Germline lookup yields CDR1 SGHTA and CDR2 FQGNSA. V shed 5 bases and J 3 bases; nucleotides not matched to a gene: 12. The CDR3 spans 16 residues. The CDR3 region is CASSLLPGQVNYEQYF. DNA for the CDR3: TGTGCCAGCAGCCTTCTCCCGGGACAGGTCAACTACGAGCAGTACTTC.

The chain carries TRBV23-1 and TRBJ2-5; D assignment may be TRBD1 or TRBD2 (5 bases each). TRBV23-1 is an ORF, and what it does is uncertain. CDR3 length: 15 residues. Trimming removed 3 bases from V and 2 bases from J, with 13 bases in between. CDR3 loop: CASSQWGLPQETQYF. The CDR3 nucleotides read TGCGCCAGCAGTCAGTGGGGGTTACCTCAAGAGACCCAGTACTTC.

This rearrangement joins TRBV15 to TRBJ2-1; D possibly corresponds to TRBD2 (5 bases). The CDR3 consists of 16 residues. Germline loops: CDR1 LNHNV, CDR2 YYDKDF (reference sequence). The V end was cut by 0 bases, the J end by 8 bases, with 17 bases between. Written as DNA, the CDR3 is TGTGCCACCAGCAGAGATAGTATGGGAGTAAAGCATGAGCAGTTCTTC. This encodes CATSRDSMGVKHEQFF.

This rearrangement joins TRBV7-2 to TRBJ1-6; the match to TRBD1 covers 10 bases. The CDR3 loop spans 15 amino acids. V shed 5 bases, J shed 7 bases, and the junction held 5 bases outside the gene matches. Germline V gene sequence: CDR1 SGHTA, CDR2 FQGNSA. CDR3 amino acids: CASSLRTGGNSPLHF. DNA of the CDR3: TGTGCCAGCAGCCTTAGGACAGGGGGGAATTCACCCCTCCACTTT.

The CDR3 here is CASRPPVGKLFF. The CDR3 DNA reads as TGTGCCAGTAGACCTCCCGTTGGAAAACTGTTTTTT. This chain links TRBV19 with TRBJ1-4; D ambiguous. CDR3 length equals 12 residues. Germline values: CDR1 LNHDA, CDR2 SQIVND (reference sequence). V shed 6 bases and J shed 10 bases, with 12 bases lying between them.